The next 15 T cell receptor beta chains were all read from a single sample in a study of vaccination effects on CD4 cells after COVID-19. Viral peptide pool expansion of antigen-specific CD4+ T cells preceded sequencing in the ViraFEST assay. Researchers isolated CD4+ T cells once roughly nine days of culture had elapsed. This individual tested PCR-positive for SARS-CoV-2 infection between March and December 2020. Two-dose BNT162b2 or mRNA-1273 vaccination was given to participants. No antigens are known for them. TCRdb keeps only in-frame clones here, not all; method: immunoSEQ multiplex PCR. The sample has about 13,000 clones; approximately 70% are singletons. Source: CD4+ T cells from PBMCs cultured with HCoV-NL63 spike peptides, taken after COVID-19 vaccination. These receptors all come from a human donor who had a prior SARS-CoV-2 infection.

CDR3 loop: CASSVDIFEWISGANVLTF. The CDR3 nucleotides are TGTGCCAGCAGCGTAGATATTTTTGAATGGATTTCTGGGGCCAACGTCCTGACTTTC. The J gene is TRBJ2-6, the V gene TRBV9; D ambiguous. Germline lookup yields CDR1 SGDLS and CDR2 YYNGEE. Trimming removed 0 bases from V and 1 base from J, with 17 bases in between. This CDR3 is 19 amino acids long.

The chain joins TRBV5-1 to TRBJ2-3; TRBD1 or TRBD2 may be the D gene (5 bases each). Trimming took 0 bases from V and 0 from J, leaving 11 bases between them. This CDR3 is 16 amino acids long. Germline loops: CDR1 SGHRS, CDR2 YFSETQ. CDR3 nucleotide sequence: TGCGCCAGCAGCTTGGGGGGGACGAGAAGCACAGATACGCAGTATTTT. Translation: CASSLGGTRSTDTQYF. The full variable domain, its missing parts supplied by reference TRBV5-1 and TRBJ2-3, is KAGVTQTPRYLIKTRGQQVTLSCSPISGHRSVSWYQQTPGQGLQFLFEYFSETQRNKGNFPGRFSGRQFSNSRSEMNVSTLELGDSALYLCASSLGGTRSTDTQYFGPGTRLTVL.

The chain recombines TRBV7-2 with TRBJ2-7, with D perhaps given as TRBD1 or TRBD2 (5 bases each). CDR1 is SGHTA and CDR2 is FQGNSA in the germline V gene. V was trimmed by 3 bases and J by 5 bases, leaving 11 bases between them. CDR3 length equals 13 residues. The CDR3 spells CASSFAGTNEQYF. The CDR3 DNA sequence: TGTGCCAGCAGCTTTGCAGGGACGAACGAGCAGTACTTC.

The chain couples TRBV10-2 to TRBJ2-5; 7 bases line up with TRBD2. The junction had 6 bases not matched to a gene; V was cut back by 6 bases and J by 2 bases. The CDR3 is 14 residues long. From germline, CDR1 is WSHSY and CDR2 SAAADI. CDR3 region: CASRASGKQETQYF. The CDR3 nucleotides are TGCGCCAGCAGGGCTAGCGGAAAGCAAGAGACCCAGTACTTC.

The rearrangement joins TRBV30 to TRBJ2-7; 9 bases are a match to TRBD2. The trim removed 0 bases at V and 8 bases at J, leaving 14 bases unmatched. CDR1 and CDR2 (germline): GTSNPN, SVGIG (reference sequence). The CDR3 loop spans 16 amino acids. In DNA form, the CDR3 reads TGTGCCTGGAGTGTTCGACCATCGGCGGGGGGGCTCCAGCAGTACTTC. It specifies CAWSVRPSAGGLQQYF.

The chain carries TRBV9 and TRBJ2-1; TRBD1 is a possible D gene (5 bases). Germline V CDR1 and CDR2: SGDLS, YYNGEE. The CDR3 sequence is 16 residues long. The V gene lost 1 base and the J gene lost 6 bases, with 17 bases spanning the gap. The DNA of the CDR3 is TGTGCCAGCAGCGTACTTTCGTCTAGGGGATTCAATGAGCAGTTCTTC. Its translation is CASSVLSSRGFNEQFF.

V is TRBV29-1 and J is TRBJ1-1, with D hard to call. CDR3 length equals 10 residues. Germline CDR1 SQVTM, CDR2 ANQGSEA. Trimming removed 7 bases from V and 1 base from J, with 4 bases in between. The CDR3 loop is CSGQNTEAFF. The DNA for the CDR3 is TGCAGCGGACAGAACACTGAAGCTTTCTTT.

The V and J genes are TRBV5-6 and TRBJ2-3; TRBD2 aligns across 11 bases. CDR3 length: 17 amino acids. Germline CDR1 and CDR2: SGHDT and YYEEEE. V trimming: 0 bases; J trimming: 3 bases; junction bases outside the gene matches: 6. The CDR3 bases are TGTGCCAGCAGCTTGGCCCCGGTAGCGGGGGGGACAGATACGCAGTATTTT. It specifies CASSLAPVAGGTDTQYF.

This clone was picked up one time. The V and J genes are TRBV7-8 and TRBJ1-1; TRBD1 agrees at 8 bases. Trimming took 4 bases from V and 4 from J; bases not matched to a gene: 20. This CDR3 comprises 19 residues. Germline V gives CDR1 SGHVS, CDR2 FQNEAQ. CDR3 coding DNA: TGTGCCAGCAGCTCCATATCCCCGGGCCTCGGACAGGGTTCCACTGAAGCTTTCTTT. Protein sequence: CASSSISPGLGQGSTEAFF.

This clone has only a few counts. J is TRBJ1-3 and V is TRBV7-9; D gene ambiguous. Germline V lookup: CDR1 SEHNR, CDR2 FQNEAQ (reference sequence). The V end was cut by 5 bases, the J end by 1 base, with 9 bases between. CDR3 length: 14 amino acids. The CDR3 reads CASSRLMSGNTIYF. CDR3 in DNA: TGTGCCAGCAGCCGCCTGATGTCTGGAAACACCATATATTTT.

This chain links TRBV6-2 or TRBV6-3 with TRBJ1-5, with D maybe TRBD1 (6 bases). Trimming pared 5 bases from V and 5 bases from J, leaving 13 bases between. Germline lookup yields CDR1 MNHEY and CDR2 SVGEGT. The CDR3 loop spans 14 amino acids. This chain's CDR3 is CASSAQGWYQPQHF. CDR3 in DNA: TGTGCCAGCAGTGCACAGGGTTGGTATCAGCCCCAGCATTTT.

The genes are TRBV30 and TRBJ2-3; TRBD2 matches at 7 bases. Germline CDR1 is GTSNPN and CDR2 is SVGIG (reference sequence). The CDR3 has 15 amino acids. J lost 11 bases, V lost 3 bases, and 17 bases had no gene match. CDR3 in DNA: TGTGCCTGGAGCGAATTGGGAGGGCCGGGGAGAAGGCAGTATTTT. It encodes CAWSELGGPGRRQYF.

The CDR3 loop is CASTEGRDGSYEQYF. The CDR3 DNA reads TGTGCCAGCACCGAGGGTAGGGACGGATCCTACGAGCAGTACTTC. The chain links TRBV6-5 to TRBJ2-7; D may be TRBD1 or TRBD2 (5 bases each). This CDR3 spans 15 amino acids. The germline V gene has CDR1 MNHEY and CDR2 SVGAGI. The V gene lost 7 bases and the J gene lost 1 base, with 17 bases spanning the gap.

The genes are TRBV30 and TRBJ1-2; no definite D call. Germline V gene lookup returns CDR1 GTSNPN and CDR2 SVGIG (reference sequence). The length of the CDR3 is 12 residues. The ends were cut back, 4 bases at V and 6 bases at J, with 12 bases in the middle. CDR3 residues: CAWTGYFNGYTF. DNA of the CDR3: TGTGCCTGGACGGGTTACTTTAATGGCTACACCTTC.

The gene calls are TRBV5-1 and TRBJ2-2; TRBD2 aligns across 15 bases. Germline assignment: CDR1 SGHRS and CDR2 YFSETQ. V lost 4 bases to trimming and J lost 8 bases; unmatched junction nucleotides: 9. This CDR3 contains 17 residues. The CDR3 spells CASSTPSGTSGRGELFF. CDR3 sequence (DNA): TGCGCCAGCAGCACCCCTTCCGGGACTAGCGGGAGGGGGGAGCTGTTTTTT.